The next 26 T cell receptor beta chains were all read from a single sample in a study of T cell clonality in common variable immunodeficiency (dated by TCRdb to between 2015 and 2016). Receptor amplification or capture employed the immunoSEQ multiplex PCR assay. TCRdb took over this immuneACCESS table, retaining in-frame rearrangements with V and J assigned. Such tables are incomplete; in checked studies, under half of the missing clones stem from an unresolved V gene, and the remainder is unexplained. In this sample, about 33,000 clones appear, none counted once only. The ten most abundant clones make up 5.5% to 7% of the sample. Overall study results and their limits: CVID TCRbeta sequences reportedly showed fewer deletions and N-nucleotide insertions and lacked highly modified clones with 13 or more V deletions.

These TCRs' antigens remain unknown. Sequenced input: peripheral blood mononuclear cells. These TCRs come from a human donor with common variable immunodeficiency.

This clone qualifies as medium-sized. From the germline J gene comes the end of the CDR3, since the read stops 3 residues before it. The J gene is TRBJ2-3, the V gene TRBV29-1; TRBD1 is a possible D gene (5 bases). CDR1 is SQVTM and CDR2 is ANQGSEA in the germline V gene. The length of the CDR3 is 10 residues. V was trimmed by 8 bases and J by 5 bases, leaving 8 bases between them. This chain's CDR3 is CSLGEDTQYF. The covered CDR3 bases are TGCAGCTTAGGGGAAGATACG.

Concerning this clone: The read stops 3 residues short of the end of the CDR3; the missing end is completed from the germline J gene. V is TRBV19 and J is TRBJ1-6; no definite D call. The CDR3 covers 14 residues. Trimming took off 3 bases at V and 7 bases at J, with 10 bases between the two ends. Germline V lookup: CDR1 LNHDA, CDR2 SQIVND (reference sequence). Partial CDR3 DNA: TGTGCCAGTAGTATGGTGGCTTCGAATTCACCC. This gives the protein CASSMVASNSP. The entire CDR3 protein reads CASSMVASNSPLHF.

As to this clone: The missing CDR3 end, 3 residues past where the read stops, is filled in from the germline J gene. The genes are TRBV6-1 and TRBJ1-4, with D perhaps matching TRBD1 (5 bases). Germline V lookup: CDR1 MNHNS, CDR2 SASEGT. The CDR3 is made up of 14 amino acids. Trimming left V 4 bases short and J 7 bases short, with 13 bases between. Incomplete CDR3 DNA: TGTGCCAGCAGTGTTGGCAGGGATCGTGAAAAA. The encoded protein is CASSVGRDREK. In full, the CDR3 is CASSVGRDREKLFF.

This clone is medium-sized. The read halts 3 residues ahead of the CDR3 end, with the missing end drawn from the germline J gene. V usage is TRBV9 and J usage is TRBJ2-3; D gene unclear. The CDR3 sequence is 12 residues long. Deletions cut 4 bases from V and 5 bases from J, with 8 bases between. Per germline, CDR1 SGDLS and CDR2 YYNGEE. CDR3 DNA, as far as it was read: TGTGCCAGCAGCCTAAGTGGAGATACG. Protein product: CASSLSGDT. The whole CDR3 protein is CASSLSGDTQYF.

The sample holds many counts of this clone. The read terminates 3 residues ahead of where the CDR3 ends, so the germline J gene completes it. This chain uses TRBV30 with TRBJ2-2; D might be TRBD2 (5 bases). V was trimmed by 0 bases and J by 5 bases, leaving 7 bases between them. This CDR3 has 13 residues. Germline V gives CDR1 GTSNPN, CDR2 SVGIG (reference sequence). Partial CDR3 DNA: TGTGCCTGGAGTGTACTAGAGACCGGGGAG. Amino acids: CAWSVLETGE. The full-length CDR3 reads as CAWSVLETGELFF.

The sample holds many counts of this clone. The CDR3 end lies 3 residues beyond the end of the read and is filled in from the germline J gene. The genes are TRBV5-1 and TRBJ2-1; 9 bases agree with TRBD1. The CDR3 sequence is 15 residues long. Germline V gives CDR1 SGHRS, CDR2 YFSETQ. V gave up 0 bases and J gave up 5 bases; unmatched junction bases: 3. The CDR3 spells CASSLGGTGNNEQFF. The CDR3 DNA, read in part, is TGCGCCAGCAGCTTGGGCGGGACAGGGAACAATGAG.

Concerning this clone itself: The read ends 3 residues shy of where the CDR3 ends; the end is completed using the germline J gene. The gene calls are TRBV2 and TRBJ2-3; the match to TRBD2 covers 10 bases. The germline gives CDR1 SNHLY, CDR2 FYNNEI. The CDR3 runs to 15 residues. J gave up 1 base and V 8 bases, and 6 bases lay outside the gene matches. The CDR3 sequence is CASSLAGAGTDTQYF. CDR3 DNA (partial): TGTGCCAGCTCCCTAGCGGGGGCTGGCACAGATACG.

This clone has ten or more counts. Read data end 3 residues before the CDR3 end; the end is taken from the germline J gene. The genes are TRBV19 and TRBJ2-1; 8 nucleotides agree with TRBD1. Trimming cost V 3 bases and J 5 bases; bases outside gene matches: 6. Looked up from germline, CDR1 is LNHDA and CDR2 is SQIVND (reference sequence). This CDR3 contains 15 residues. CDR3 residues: CASSIRQGRNNEQFF. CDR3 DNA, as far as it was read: TGTGCCAGTAGTATCCGACAGGGGCGGAACAATGAG.

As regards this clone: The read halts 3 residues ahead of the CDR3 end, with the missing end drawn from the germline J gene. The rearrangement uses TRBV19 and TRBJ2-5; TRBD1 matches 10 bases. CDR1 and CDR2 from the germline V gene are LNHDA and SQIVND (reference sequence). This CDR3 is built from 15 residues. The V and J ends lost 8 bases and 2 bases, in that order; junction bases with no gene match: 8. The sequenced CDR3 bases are TGTGCCAGTTTGGCCCGGACAGGGGGACAAGAGACC. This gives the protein CASLARTGGQET. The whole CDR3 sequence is CASLARTGGQETQYF. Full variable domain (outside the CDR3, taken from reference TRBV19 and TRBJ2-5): DGGITQSPKYLFRKEGQNVTLSCEQNLNHDAMYWYRQDPGQGLRLIYYSQIVNDFQKGDIAEGYSVSREKKESFPLTVTSAQKNPTAFYLCASLARTGGQETQYFGPGTRLLVL.

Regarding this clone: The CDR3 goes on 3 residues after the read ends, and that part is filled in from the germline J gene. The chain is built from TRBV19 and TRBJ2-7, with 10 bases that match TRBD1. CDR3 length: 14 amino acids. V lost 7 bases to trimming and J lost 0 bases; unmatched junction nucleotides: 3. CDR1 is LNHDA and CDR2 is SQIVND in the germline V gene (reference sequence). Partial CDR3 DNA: TGTGCCAGTACCAGGACAGGGGGCTCCTACGAG. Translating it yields CASTRTGGSYE. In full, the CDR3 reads CASTRTGGSYEQYF.

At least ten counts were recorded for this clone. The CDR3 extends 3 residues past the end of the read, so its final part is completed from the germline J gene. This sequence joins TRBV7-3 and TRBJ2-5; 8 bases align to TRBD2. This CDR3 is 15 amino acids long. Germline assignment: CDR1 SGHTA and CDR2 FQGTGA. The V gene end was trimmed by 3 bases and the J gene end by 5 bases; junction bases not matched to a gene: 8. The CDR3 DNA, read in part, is TGTGCCAGCAGCTTTACCGGGACTAGGGGTGAGACC. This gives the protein CASSFTGTRGET. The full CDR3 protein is CASSFTGTRGETQYF.

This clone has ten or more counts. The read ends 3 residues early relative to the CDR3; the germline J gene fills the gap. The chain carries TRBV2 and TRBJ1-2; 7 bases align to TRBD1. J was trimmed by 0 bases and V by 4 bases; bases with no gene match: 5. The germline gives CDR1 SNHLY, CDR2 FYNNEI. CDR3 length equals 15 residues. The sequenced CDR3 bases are TGTGCCAGCAGTGGATGGGGGACAGCTAACTATGGC. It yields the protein CASSGWGTANYG. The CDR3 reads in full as CASSGWGTANYGYTF.

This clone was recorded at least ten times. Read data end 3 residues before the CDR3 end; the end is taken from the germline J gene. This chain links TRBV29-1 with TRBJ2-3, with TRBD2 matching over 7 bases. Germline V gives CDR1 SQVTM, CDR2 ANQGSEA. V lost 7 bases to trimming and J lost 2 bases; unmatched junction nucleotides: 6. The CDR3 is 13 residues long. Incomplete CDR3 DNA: TGCAGCGGGAACGGGGGGACCACAGATACG. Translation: CSGNGGTTDT. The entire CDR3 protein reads CSGNGGTTDTQYF.

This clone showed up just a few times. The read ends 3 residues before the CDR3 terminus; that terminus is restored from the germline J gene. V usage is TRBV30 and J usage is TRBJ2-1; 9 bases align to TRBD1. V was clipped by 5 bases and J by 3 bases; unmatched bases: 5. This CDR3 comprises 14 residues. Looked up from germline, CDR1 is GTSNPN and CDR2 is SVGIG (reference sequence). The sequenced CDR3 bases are TGTGCCTGGGCGCAGACAGGGGGCTACAATGAG. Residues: CAWAQTGGYNE. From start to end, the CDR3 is CAWAQTGGYNEQFF. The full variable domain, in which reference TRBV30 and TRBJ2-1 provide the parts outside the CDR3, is SQTIHQWPATLVQPVGSPLSLECTVEGTSNPNLYWYRQAAGRGLQLLFYSVGIGQISSEVPQNLSASRPQDRQFILSSKKLLLSDSGFYLCAWAQTGGYNEQFFGPGTRLTVL.

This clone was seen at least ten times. The chain's CDR3 is CAWSGKASGGQTRTDTQYF. The CDR3 DNA, read in part, is TGTGCCTGGAGTGGAAAGGCTAGCGGGGGCCAGACACGCACAGATACG. This chain uses TRBV30 with TRBJ2-3; 10 positions match TRBD2. Sequencing ends 3 residues short of the CDR3 end; the germline J gene provides the rest. This CDR3 spans 19 amino acids. J lost 1 base, V lost 1 base, and 14 bases had no gene match. Per the germline V gene, CDR1 is GTSNPN and CDR2 is SVGIG (reference sequence). The full variable domain, with the rest looked up from reference TRBV30 and TRBJ2-3, is SQTIHQWPATLVQPVGSPLSLECTVEGTSNPNLYWYRQAAGRGLQLLFYSVGIGQISSEVPQNLSASRPQDRQFILSSKKLLLSDSGFYLCAWSGKASGGQTRTDTQYFGPGTRLTVL.

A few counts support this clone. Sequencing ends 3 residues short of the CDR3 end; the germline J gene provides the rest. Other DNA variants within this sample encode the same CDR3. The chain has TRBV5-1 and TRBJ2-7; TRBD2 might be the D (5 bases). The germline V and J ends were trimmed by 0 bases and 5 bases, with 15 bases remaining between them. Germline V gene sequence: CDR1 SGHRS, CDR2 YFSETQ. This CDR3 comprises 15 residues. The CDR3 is CASSLARGIGDEQYF. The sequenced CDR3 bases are TGCGCCAGCAGCTTGGCCCGGGGTATCGGGGACGAG.

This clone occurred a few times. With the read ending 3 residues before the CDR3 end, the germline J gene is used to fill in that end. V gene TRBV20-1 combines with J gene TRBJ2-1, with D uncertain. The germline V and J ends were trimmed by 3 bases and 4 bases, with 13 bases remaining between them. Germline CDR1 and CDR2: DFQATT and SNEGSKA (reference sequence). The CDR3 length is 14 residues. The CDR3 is CSARRSYPYNEQFF. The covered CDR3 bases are TGCAGTGCTAGGCGTTCGTACCCTTACAATGAG.

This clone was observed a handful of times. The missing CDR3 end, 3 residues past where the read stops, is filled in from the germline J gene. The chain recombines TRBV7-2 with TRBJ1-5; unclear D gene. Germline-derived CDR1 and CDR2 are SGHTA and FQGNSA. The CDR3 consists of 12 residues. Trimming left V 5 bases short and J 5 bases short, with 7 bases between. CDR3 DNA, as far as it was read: TGTGCCAGCAGCCACAGAGATCAGCCC. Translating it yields CASSHRDQP. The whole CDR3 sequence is CASSHRDQPQHF.

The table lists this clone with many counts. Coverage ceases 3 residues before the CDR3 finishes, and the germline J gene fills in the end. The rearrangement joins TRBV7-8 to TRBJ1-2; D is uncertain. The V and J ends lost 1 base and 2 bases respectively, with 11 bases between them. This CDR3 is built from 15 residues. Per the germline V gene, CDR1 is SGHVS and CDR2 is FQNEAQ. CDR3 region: CASSLDLRGNYGYTF. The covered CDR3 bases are TGTGCCAGCAGCTTAGACCTCCGGGGAAACTATGGC.

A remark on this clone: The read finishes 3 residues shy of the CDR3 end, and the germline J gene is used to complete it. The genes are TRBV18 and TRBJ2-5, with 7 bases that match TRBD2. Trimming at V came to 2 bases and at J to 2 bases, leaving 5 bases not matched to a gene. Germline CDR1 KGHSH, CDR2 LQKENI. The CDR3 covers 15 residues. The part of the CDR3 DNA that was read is TGTGCCAGCTCACCATTCCTAGCGGTGCAAGAGACC. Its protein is CASSPFLAVQET. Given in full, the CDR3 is CASSPFLAVQETQYF.

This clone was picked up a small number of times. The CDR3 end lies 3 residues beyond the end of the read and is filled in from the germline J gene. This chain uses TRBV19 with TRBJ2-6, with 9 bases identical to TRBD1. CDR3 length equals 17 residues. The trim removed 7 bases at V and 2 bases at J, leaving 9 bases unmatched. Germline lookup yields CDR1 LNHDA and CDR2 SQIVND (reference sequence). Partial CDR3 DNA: TGTGCCAGTAAGGACAGGGGAGGGCCGGCTGGGGCCAACGTC. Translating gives CASKDRGGPAGANV. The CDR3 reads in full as CASKDRGGPAGANVLTF.

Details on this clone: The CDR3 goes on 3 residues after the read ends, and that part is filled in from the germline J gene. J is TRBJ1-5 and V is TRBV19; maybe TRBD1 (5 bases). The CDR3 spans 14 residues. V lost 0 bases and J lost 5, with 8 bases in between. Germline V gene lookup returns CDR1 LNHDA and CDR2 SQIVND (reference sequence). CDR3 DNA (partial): TGTGCCAGTAGTATAGATAGAGGGGATCAGCCC. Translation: CASSIDRGDQP. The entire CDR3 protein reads CASSIDRGDQPQHF.

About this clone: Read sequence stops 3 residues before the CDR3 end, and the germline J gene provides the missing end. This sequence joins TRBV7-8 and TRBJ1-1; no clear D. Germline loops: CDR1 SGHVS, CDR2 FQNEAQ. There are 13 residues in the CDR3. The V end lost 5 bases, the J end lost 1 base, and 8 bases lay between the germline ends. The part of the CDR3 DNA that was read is TGTGCCAGCAGCCCACAGCAGAACACTGAA. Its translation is CASSPQQNTE. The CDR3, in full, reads CASSPQQNTEAFF. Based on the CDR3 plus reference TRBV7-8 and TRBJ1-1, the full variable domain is GAGVSQSPRYKVAKRGQDVALRCDPISGHVSLFWYQQALGQGPEFLTYFQNEAQLDKSGLPSDRFFAERPEGSVSTLKIQRTQQEDSAVYLCASSPQQNTEAFFGQGTRLTVV.

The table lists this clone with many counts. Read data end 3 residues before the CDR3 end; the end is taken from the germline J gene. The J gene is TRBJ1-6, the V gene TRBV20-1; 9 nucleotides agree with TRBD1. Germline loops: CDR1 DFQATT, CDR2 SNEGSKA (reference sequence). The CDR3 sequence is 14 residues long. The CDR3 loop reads CSARGGQGFSSLHF. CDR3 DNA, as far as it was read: TGCAGTGCTAGAGGGGGACAGGGCTTTAGTTCC.

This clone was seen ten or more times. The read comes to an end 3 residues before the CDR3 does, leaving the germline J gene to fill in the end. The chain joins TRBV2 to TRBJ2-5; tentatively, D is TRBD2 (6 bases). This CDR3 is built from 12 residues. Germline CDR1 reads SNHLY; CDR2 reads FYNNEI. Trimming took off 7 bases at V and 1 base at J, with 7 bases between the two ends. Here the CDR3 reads CASTRGQETQYF. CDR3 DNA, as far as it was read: TGTGCCAGCACGCGGGGCCAAGAGACC.

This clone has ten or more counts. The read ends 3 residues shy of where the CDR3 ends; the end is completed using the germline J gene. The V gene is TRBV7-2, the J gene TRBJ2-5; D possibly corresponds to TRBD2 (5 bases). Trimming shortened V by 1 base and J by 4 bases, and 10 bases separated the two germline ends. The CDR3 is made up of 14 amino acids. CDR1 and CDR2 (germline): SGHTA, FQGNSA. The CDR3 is CASSLGGLRETQYF. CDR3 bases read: TGTGCCAGCAGCTTAGGAGGACTGCGAGAGACC.